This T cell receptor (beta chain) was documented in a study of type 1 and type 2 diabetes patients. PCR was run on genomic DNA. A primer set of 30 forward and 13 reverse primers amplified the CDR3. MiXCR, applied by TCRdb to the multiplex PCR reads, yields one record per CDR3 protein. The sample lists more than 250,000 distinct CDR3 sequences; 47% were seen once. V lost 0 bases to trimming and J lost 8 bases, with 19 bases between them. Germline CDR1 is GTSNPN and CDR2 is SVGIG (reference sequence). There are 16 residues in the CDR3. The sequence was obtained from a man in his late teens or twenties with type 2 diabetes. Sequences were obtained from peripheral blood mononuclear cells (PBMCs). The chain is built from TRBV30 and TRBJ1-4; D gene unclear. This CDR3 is CAWSVESGEVGEKLFF. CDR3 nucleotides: TGTGCCTGGAGTGTAGAGTCCGGGGAGGTTGGGGAAAAACTGTTTTTT.